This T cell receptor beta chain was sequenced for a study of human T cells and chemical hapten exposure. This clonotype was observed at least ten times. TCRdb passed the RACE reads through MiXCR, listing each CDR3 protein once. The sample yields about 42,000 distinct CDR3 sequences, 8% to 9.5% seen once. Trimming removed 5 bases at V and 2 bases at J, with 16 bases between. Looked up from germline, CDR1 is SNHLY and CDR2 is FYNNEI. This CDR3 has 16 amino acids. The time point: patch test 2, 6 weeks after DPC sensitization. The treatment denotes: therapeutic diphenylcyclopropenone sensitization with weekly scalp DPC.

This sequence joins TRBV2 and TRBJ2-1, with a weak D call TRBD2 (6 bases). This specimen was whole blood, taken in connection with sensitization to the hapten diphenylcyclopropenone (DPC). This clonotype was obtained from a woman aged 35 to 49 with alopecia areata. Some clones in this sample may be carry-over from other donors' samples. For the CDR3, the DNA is TGTGCCAGCAGTCCGCTCCTAGCGTCTGCCTACAATGAGCAGTTCTTC. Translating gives CASSPLLASAYNEQFF.